A single sample is the source of the 5 T cell receptor beta chains below, sequenced in a study of regulatory T cells in long-lasting Graves disease. Arm-PCR with iRepertoire HTBI primers amplified the CDR3 regions for these TCR beta libraries. TCRdb reprocessed the multiplex PCR reads with MiXCR, giving one entry per CDR3 protein. The sample lists about 460,000 distinct CDR3 sequences, about 14% occurring once. Stated time point: newly diagnosed GD, antithyroid drugs for less than 3 months. RNA extracted from PBMCs served as the sequencing template. This sample also appeared in a second study, on T cells in Graves' hyperthyroidism and ophthalmopathy.

Sequences were derived from peripheral blood mononuclear cells (PBMCs), sampled at new diagnosis, from a patient treated with antithyroid drugs. These receptors originate from a woman between 45 and 60 years old with Graves disease.

This clonotype was recorded at least ten times. The rearrangement uses TRBV10-1 and TRBJ2-3, with D possibly TRBD2 on 6 matching bases. Germline lookup yields CDR1 WNHNN and CDR2 SYGVQD (reference sequence). The CDR3 covers 15 residues. Trimming cost V 0 bases and J 6 bases, with 13 bases left between them. CDR3 coding DNA: TGCGCCAGCAGTGAGTCGACAGATGGGAGGGATACGCAGTATTTT. Its protein is CASSESTDGRDTQYF.

This clonotype was recorded at least ten times. The genes are TRBV11-2 and TRBJ2-1, with no clear D. CDR1 is SGHAT, CDR2 FQNNGV, per germline. The CDR3 consists of 14 residues. Trimming pared 0 bases from V and 4 bases from J, leaving 7 bases between. The CDR3 here is CASSLETLYNEQFF. CDR3 coding DNA: TGTGCCAGCAGCTTAGAGACTCTATACAATGAGCAGTTCTTC.

The DNA of the CDR3 is TGTGCCATCAGTGACAGAAACCCAGAGACCCAGTACTTC. The encoded protein is CAISDRNPETQYF. The J gene is TRBJ2-5, the V gene TRBV10-3; the D is unclear. V was shortened by 3 bases and J by 4 bases, with 9 bases between the two germline ends. The germline V gene encodes CDR1 ENHRY and CDR2 SYGVKD. The CDR3 is 13 residues long.

V and J are TRBV28 and TRBJ1-6; D call uncertain. CDR1 MDHEN and CDR2 SYDVKM come from the germline V gene. Trimming stripped 7 bases from V and 5 bases from J, with 6 bases between. This CDR3 contains 12 residues. CDR3 loop: CASMANNSPLHF. In DNA form, the CDR3 reads TGTGCCAGCATGGCGAATAATTCACCCCTCCACTTT.

This clonotype was picked up a small number of times. The chain couples TRBV20-1 to TRBJ2-5; 8 bases align to TRBD1. The V segment lost 6 bases and the J segment 4 bases; nucleotides outside the gene matches: 13. This CDR3 region has 15 residues. Germline V gene lookup returns CDR1 DFQATT and CDR2 SNEGSKA (reference sequence). CDR3 sequence: CSARPTTGVLETQYF. CDR3 bases: TGCAGTGCCAGGCCAACGACAGGGGTTTTAGAGACCCAGTACTTC.